The 10 T cell receptor beta chains presented below share a single source sample, sequenced in a study of blood T cell repertoires in COVID-19. Using immunoSEQ multiplex PCR, the repertoire was profiled, and TCRdb retains in-frame clones only, with some absent. Of about 180,000 clones listed, more than 75% are singletons. The sample was peripheral blood. The origin of the receptors is a woman aged 70-85 years with acute or convalescent COVID-19.

J is TRBJ1-1 and V is TRBV7-8; D possibly corresponds to TRBD1 (6 bases). The V gene's germline CDR1 is SGHVS and CDR2 FQNEAQ. The V end was cut by 2 bases, the J end by 1 base, with 14 bases between. The CDR3 consists of 16 residues. CDR3 amino acids: CASSLTGGGANTEAFF. CDR3 nucleotide sequence: TGTGCCAGCAGCTTAACGGGAGGGGGAGCGAACACTGAAGCTTTCTTT.

J is TRBJ2-1 and V is TRBV28; D unclear. Germline CDR1 and CDR2: MDHEN and SYDVKM. Deletions cut 1 base from V and 8 bases from J, with 6 bases between. The CDR3 consists of 12 residues. The chain's CDR3 is CASSLSVYEQFF. The DNA of the CDR3 is TGTGCCAGCAGTTTATCCGTATATGAGCAGTTCTTC.

This chain joins TRBV9 and TRBJ1-4, with D possibly TRBD1 on 5 matching bases. Trimming left V 0 bases short and J 11 bases short, with 14 bases between. Germline loops: CDR1 SGDLS, CDR2 YYNGEE. CDR3 length: 14 amino acids. CDR3 sequence reads: CASSVETGSGKLFF. The CDR3 region has the DNA TGTGCCAGCAGCGTAGAAACAGGATCCGGGAAACTGTTTTTT.

The DNA of the CDR3 is TGTGCCAGCACCAAGAACAGGGATAACTATGGCTACACCTTC. Translation gives CASTKNRDNYGYTF. The chain combines TRBV2 with TRBJ1-2; D may be TRBD1 (6 bases). The V end lost 7 bases, the J end lost 1 base, and 13 bases lay between the germline ends. The CDR3 is 14 residues long. Germline-derived CDR1 and CDR2 are SNHLY and FYNNEI.

The chain has TRBV5-1 and TRBJ1-2; D may be TRBD1 (5 bases). The CDR3 totals 16 residues. V lost 4 bases and J 4 bases, leaving 20 bases between the germline ends. Germline V CDR1 and CDR2: SGHRS, YFSETQ. The CDR3 region is CASSRTQLTVSYGYTF. CDR3 bases: TGCGCCAGCAGCAGAACTCAACTGACAGTAAGCTATGGCTACACCTTC.

The chain joins TRBV9 to TRBJ2-3; TRBD2 is a possible D gene (5 bases). This CDR3 region has 15 residues. Per the germline V gene, CDR1 is SGDLS and CDR2 is YYNGEE. V was clipped by 1 base and J by 2 bases, with 11 bases between them. The CDR3 loop is CASSVQQRHTDTQYF. Written as DNA, the CDR3 is TGTGCCAGCAGCGTACAGCAGCGGCACACAGATACGCAGTATTTT. The full variable domain, completed using reference TRBV9 and TRBJ2-3, is DSGVTQTPKHLITATGQRVTLRCSPRSGDLSVYWYQQSLDQGLQFLIQYYNGEERAKGNILERFSAQQFPDLHSELNLSSLELGDSALYFCASSVQQRHTDTQYFGPGTRLTVL.

The V and J genes are TRBV6-2 or TRBV6-3 and TRBJ2-3; 8 bases line up with TRBD2. The CDR3 spans 19 residues. J gave up 6 bases and V 5 bases, and 22 bases lay outside the gene matches. Germline CDR1 is MNHEY and CDR2 is SVGEGT. The CDR3: CASSPGAGVVGSHGDTQYF. As DNA, the CDR3 is TGTGCCAGCAGTCCCGGAGCGGGAGTGGTGGGGAGCCACGGGGATACGCAGTATTTT.

The V gene is TRBV28, the J gene TRBJ1-1; a possible D gene is TRBD1 (6 bases). Germline V gene lookup returns CDR1 MDHEN and CDR2 SYDVKM. V dropped 3 bases and J dropped 0 bases, with 17 bases sitting between them. There are 17 residues in the CDR3. The CDR3 loop is CASSLTGTLVMNTEAFF. In DNA, the CDR3 is TGTGCCAGCAGTTTGACCGGGACATTGGTCATGAACACTGAAGCTTTCTTT.

The chain employs TRBV19 and TRBJ2-7; 9 bases match TRBD2. Germline CDR1 reads LNHDA; CDR2 reads SQIVND (reference sequence). This CDR3 is built from 15 residues. Germline trimming cut 0 bases from V and 7 bases from J; bases unmatched to any gene: 7. The DNA of the CDR3 is TGTGCCAGTAGTATAGAAAGCGGGAGGAACGGGGAGCAGTACTTC. Amino acids: CASSIESGRNGEQYF.

V gene TRBV5-1 combines with J gene TRBJ1-1, with 9 bases that match TRBD1. The germline CDR1 and CDR2 sequences are SGHRS and YFSETQ. J was trimmed by 0 bases and V by 6 bases; bases with no gene match: 6. The CDR3 extends over 15 amino acids. DNA for the CDR3: TGCGCCAGCACCGAACAGGGGGCTATGAACACTGAAGCTTTCTTT. Translating it yields CASTEQGAMNTEAFF.